The clone carrying this T cell receptor beta chain was picked up one time. Its target is unknown. The sample is drawn from a study of blood T cells in healthy people across ages. About the study: With template switching, about one barcoded beta molecule was captured per two T cells.

The use of a sample-barcoded 5' primer and a J-beta primer mix characterized a second PCR of roughly 6 to 11 cycles. Each CDR3 protein is one row after TCRdb ran MiXCR on the 5' RACE reads. The sample records about 780,000 distinct CDR3 sequences, 46% being singletons. Study observations and caveats: The lack of PBMC sorting stopped any conclusive naive versus antigen-experienced comparison. A strong correlation was found between TCR beta diversity and the percentage of naive T cells.

This CDR3 has 15 residues. Per the germline V gene, CDR1 is SGHRS and CDR2 is YFSETQ. The rearrangement links TRBV5-1 to TRBJ2-4; TRBD2 agrees at 10 bases. The J call may not be correct, given that the DNA end is closer to TRBJ2-7. The sequence was collected from a man older than 75 in good health. Sequencing was performed on blood. The CDR3 is CASSPLASGSYEQYF. The CDR3 region has the DNA TGCGCCAGCAGCCCCCTGGCTAGCGGGAGCTACGAGCAGTACTTC.